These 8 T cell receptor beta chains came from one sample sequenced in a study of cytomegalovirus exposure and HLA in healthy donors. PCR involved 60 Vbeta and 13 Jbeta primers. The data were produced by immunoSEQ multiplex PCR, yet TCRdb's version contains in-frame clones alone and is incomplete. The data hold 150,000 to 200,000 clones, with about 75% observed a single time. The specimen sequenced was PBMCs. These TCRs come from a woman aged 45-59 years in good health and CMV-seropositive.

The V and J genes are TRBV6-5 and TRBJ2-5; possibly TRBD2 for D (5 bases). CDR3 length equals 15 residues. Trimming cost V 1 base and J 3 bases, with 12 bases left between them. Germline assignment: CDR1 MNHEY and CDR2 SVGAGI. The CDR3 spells CASSYLLREKETQYF. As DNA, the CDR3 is TGTGCCAGCAGTTACTTGCTACGGGAAAAAGAGACCCAGTACTTC.

CDR3 residues: CATHRQGGYGYTF. CDR3 nucleotide sequence: TGTGCCACTCACCGGCAGGGGGGCTATGGCTACACCTTC. The chain joins TRBV13 to TRBJ1-2; the match to TRBD1 covers 7 bases. With 10 bases clipped from V and 4 bases from J, the junction kept 9 bases outside the gene matches. The CDR3 sequence is 13 residues long. Germline CDR1 is PRHDT and CDR2 is FYEKMQ (reference sequence).

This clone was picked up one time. The CDR3 protein is CASSPRSWELFF. The CDR3 bases are TGTGCCAGCAGCCCTAGGAGCTGGGAGCTGTTTTTT. The chain recombines TRBV11-2 with TRBJ2-2; D is unclear. Trimming removed 5 bases at V and 9 bases at J, with 10 bases between. Germline lookup yields CDR1 SGHAT and CDR2 FQNNGV. The CDR3 is 12 amino acids. The full variable domain, rest sourced from reference TRBV11-2 and TRBJ2-2, is EAGVAQSPRYKIIEKRQSVAFWCNPISGHATLYWYQQILGQGPKLLIQFQNNGVVDDSQLPKDRFSAERLKGVDSTLKIQPAKLEDSAVYLCASSPRSWELFFGEGSRLTVL.

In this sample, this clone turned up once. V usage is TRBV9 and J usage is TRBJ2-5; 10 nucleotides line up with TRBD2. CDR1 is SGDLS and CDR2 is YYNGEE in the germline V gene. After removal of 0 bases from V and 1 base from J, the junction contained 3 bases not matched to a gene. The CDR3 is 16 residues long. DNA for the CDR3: TGTGCCAGCAGCGTAGGGATAGCGGGGGGCCAAGAGACCCAGTACTTC. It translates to CASSVGIAGGQETQYF. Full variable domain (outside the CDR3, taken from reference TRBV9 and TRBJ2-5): DSGVTQTPKHLITATGQRVTLRCSPRSGDLSVYWYQQSLDQGLQFLIQYYNGEERAKGNILERFSAQQFPDLHSELNLSSLELGDSALYFCASSVGIAGGQETQYFGPGTRLLVL.

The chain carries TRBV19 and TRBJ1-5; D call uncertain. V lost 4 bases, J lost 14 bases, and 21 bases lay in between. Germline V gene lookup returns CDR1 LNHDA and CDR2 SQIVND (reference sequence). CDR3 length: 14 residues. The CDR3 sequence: CASSTTVGSGWKHF. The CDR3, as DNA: TGTGCCAGTAGTACCACAGTGGGCAGTGGATGGAAGCATTTT.

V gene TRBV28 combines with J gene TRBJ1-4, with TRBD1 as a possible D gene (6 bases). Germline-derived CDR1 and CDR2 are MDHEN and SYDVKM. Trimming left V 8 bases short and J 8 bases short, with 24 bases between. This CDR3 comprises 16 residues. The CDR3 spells CASGVPSGTKVEKLFF. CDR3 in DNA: TGTGCCAGCGGCGTGCCCTCCGGGACAAAAGTAGAAAAACTGTTTTTT.

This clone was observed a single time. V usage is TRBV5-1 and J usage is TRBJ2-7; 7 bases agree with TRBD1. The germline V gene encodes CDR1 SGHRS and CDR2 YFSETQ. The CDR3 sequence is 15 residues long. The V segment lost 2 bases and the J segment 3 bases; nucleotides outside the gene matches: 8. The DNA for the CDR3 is TGCGCCAGCAGCTTCTCCGGGACAGCTAACTACGAGCAGTACTTC. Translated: CASSFSGTANYEQYF.

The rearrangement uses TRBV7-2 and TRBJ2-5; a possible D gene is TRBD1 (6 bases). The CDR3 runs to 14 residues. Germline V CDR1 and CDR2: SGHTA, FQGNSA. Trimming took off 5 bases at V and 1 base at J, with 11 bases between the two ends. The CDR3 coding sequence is TGTGCCAGCAGCCTCCGGGACATCCAAGAGACCCAGTACTTC. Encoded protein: CASSLRDIQETQYF.